This T cell receptor beta chain stems from a study of blood T cells in healthy people across ages. Isolated per sample were at least 7 million PBMCs. PCR was performed a second time for roughly 6 to 12 cycles using a sample-barcoded 5' primer and a J-beta primer mix. TCRdb reprocessed the 5' RACE reads via MiXCR and lists one record per CDR3 protein. The sample contains 540,000 or so distinct CDR3 sequences, 27% of which appear only once. This clonotype was picked up one time. Its antigen is unknown. At one end the junction does not follow the germline gene, possibly because of a read error. Study-wide points: The study found more naive CD4+ cells and higher diversity in long-lived than aged donors.

Sequencing was carried out using blood. The receptor was isolated from a woman in her seventies in good health.

The CDR3 is CASSLARYEQCF. The CDR3 DNA is TGTGCCAGCAGCTTAGCCAGATACGAGCAGTGCTTC. The chain recombines TRBV7-2 with TRBJ2-7; D is unclear. In germline, CDR1 is SGHTA, CDR2 FQGNSA. The CDR3 has 12 amino acids.